This note documents a single TCR beta chain sequence. Its antigen is not identified. The investigators sampled blood at baseline, at cycle 4 day 1, and at cycle 7 day 1. Using immunoSEQ multiplex PCR, the repertoire was profiled, and TCRdb retains in-frame clones only, with some absent. The sample has 74,000 or so clones, about 92% seen once. The sample comes from a study of OX40 agonist ivuxolimab in advanced cancers. The overall study: From about 23 to 85 years was the age range, with a mean of roughly 59 years, and nearly 85% were male. Past anti-PD-1, anti-PD-L1 or anti-CTLA-4 therapy was accepted, and 40% to 45% had received some.

Study-wide findings and caveats: More expanded clones were seen, on average, in CD8+ T cells than in CD4+.

CDR1 and CDR2 (germline): LGHNA, YSLEER. This CDR3 spans 17 amino acids. Trimming shortened V by 3 bases and J by 7 bases, and 22 bases separated the two germline ends. This clonotype was sampled from an adult with an advanced solid tumor such as melanoma, head and neck, liver or kidney cancer. Material: CD4+ or CD8+ T cells sorted from blood, obtained in a trial of the OX40 agonist ivuxolimab. The chain carries TRBV4-3 and TRBJ2-1; TRBD1 is a possible D gene (5 bases). CDR3 protein: CASSQGARGYAGNEQFF. The CDR3, as DNA: TGCGCCAGCAGCCAGGGTGCTAGGGGCTATGCTGGTAATGAGCAGTTCTTC.